This TCR beta chain is drawn from a study of CD8 T cells in ankylosing spondylitis. Making use of molecular barcodes, quantitative 5'-RACE generated TCR beta libraries. TCRdb processed the 5' RACE reads anew with MiXCR; each CDR3 protein has one entry. The sample yields about 200,000 distinct CDR3 sequences, more than 10% seen once. CDR3 length: 13 residues. Trimming cost V 8 bases and J 4 bases, with 14 bases left between them. Per the germline V gene, CDR1 is MNHNY and CDR2 is SVGAGI (reference sequence). The V and J genes are TRBV6-6 and TRBJ1-2; D is perhaps TRBD1 (6 bases). Sequencing was performed on blood, either unsorted or a sorted T cell fraction (not recorded which). This clonotype originated in a male donor with ankylosing spondylitis or in good health (not recorded which). The CDR3 DNA reads TGTGCCAGCTGGCGGGGGCTCGGCTATGGCTACACCTTC. It yields the protein CASWRGLGYGYTF.